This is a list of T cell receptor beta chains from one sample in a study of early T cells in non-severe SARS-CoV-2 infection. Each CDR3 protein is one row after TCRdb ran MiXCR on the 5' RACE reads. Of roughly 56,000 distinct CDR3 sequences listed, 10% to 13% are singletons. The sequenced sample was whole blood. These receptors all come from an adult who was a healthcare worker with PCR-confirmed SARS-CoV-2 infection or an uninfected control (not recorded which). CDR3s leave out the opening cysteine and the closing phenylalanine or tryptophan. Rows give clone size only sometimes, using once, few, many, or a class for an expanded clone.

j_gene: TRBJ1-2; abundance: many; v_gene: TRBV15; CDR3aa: ATSREEGDGYT
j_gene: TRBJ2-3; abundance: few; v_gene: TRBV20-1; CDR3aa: SALTSGRADTQY
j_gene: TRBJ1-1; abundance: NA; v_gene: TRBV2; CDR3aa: ASSDWTANTEAF
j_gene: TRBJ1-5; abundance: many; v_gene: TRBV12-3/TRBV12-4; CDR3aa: ASNPQGSNQPQH
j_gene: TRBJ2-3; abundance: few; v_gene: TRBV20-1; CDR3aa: SAALRLAGDTDTQY
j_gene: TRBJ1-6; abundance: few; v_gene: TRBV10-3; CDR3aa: AISELNYNSPLH
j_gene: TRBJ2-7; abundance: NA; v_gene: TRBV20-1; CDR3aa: SARDRGGPYEQY
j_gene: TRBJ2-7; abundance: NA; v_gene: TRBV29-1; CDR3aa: SVELGTGYEQY
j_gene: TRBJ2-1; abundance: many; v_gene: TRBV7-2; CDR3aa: ASSRTGLSTYNEQF
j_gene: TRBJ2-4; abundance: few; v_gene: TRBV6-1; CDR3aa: ASRPSGAKNIQY
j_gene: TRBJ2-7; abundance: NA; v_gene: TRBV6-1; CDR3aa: ASSALTSGVSYEQY
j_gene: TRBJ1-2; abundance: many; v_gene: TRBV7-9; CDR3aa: ASSLPKATGPYGYT
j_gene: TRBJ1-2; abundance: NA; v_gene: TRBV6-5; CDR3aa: ASSSTGFGGGYT